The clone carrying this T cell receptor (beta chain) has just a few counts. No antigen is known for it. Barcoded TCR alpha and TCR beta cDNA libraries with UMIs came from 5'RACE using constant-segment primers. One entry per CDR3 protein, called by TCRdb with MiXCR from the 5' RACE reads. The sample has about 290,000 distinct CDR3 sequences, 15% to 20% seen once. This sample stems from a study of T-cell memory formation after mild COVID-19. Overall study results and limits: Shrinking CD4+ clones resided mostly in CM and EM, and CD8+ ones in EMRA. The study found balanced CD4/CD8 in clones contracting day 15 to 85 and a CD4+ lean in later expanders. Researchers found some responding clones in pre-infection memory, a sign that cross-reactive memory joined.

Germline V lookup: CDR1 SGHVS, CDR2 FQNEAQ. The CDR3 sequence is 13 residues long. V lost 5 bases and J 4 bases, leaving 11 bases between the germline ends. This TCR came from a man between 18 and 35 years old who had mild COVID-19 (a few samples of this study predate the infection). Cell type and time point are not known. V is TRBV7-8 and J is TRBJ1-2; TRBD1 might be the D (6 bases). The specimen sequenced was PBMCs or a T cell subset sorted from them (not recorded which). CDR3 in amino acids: CASSIQGSYGYTF. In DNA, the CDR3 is TGTGCCAGCAGCATACAGGGCTCCTATGGCTACACCTTC.